The 2 T cell receptor beta chains listed next were all sequenced from one sample in a study of control samples from healthy donors and cancer patients. TCRdb keeps only in-frame clones here, not all; method: immunoSEQ multiplex PCR. The sample lists roughly 170,000 clones, approximately 95% occurring once. The sequencing sample was made of blood. These receptors were collected from a man younger than 35 in good health.

V gene TRBV27 combines with J gene TRBJ2-7; 8 bases fit TRBD2. Germline loops: CDR1 MNHEY, CDR2 SMNVEV (reference sequence). The CDR3 spans 16 residues. Trimming at V came to 6 bases and at J to 4 bases, leaving 14 bases not matched to a gene. CDR3 DNA: TGTGCCAGCAGCCCCCGGGCAACGGGGGGGAAATACGAGCAGTACTTC. Translated, it gives CASSPRATGGKYEQYF.

A single count supports this clone. The rearrangement links TRBV7-6 to TRBJ1-3; D uncertain. Germline values: CDR1 SGHVS, CDR2 FNYEAQ. Trimming pared 1 base from V and 0 bases from J, leaving 13 bases between. The CDR3 loop spans 17 amino acids. CDR3 bases: TGTGCCAGCAGCTTAGTCGACACAGCGAGCTCTGGAAACACCATATATTTT. Protein: CASSLVDTASSGNTIYF.